One and the same sample provided the 11 T cell receptor beta chains below, sequenced in a study of naive and memory T cell subsets. The SP2 primer and nested alpha and beta constant region primers amplified ligated cDNA in four rounds. TCRdb reanalysed the UMI-ligation and nested PCR reads using MiXCR and keeps one entry per CDR3 protein. The sample records tens of thousands of distinct CDR3 sequences, nearly 6% being singletons. The treatment denotes: skin biopsy from PPD injection site in Mantoux-positive individual. An oligonucleotide containing a UMI was ligated to the 3' end of TCR cDNA. The sequenced sample was skin, obtained from a tuberculin skin test site. The receptors come from an adult in good health.

This clonotype was counted ten times or more. The genes are TRBV19 and TRBJ2-1; 8 nucleotides line up with TRBD2. Trimming took 5 bases from V and 0 from J; bases not matched to a gene: 3. The CDR3 covers 15 residues. CDR1 and CDR2 from the germline V gene are LNHDA and SQIVND (reference sequence). The DNA for the CDR3 is TGTGCCAGTAGTCCAGCGGGGGACTCCTACAATGAGCAGTTCTTC. Its translation is CASSPAGDSYNEQFF.

Comment on this clonotype: Relative to the germline gene, one junction end is altered; a read error may explain this. This sequence joins TRBV5-1 and TRBJ2-1; the D gene could be TRBD1 or TRBD2 (6 bases each). The CDR3 is 16 amino acids. Germline V lookup: CDR1 SGHRS, CDR2 YFSETQ. DNA for the CDR3: TGCGCCAGTAGCTTGAGGGACAATGCGCTGACTAGAGGGCAGTTCTTC. It specifies CASSLRDNALTRGQFF.

This clonotype was seen only a few times. The CDR3 coding sequence is TGTGCCAGCAGTTACTGGGCTAGCGCCAGGTTGGAGACCCAGTACTTC. Translating gives CASSYWASARLETQYF. The chain carries TRBV6-2 or TRBV6-3 and TRBJ2-5; TRBD2 is a possible D gene (6 bases). The V end lost 1 base, the J end lost 5 bases, and 17 bases lay between the germline ends. The CDR3 runs 16 residues. Germline V CDR1 and CDR2: MNHEY, SVGEGT.

This clonotype was recorded many times. The V gene is TRBV6-2 or TRBV6-3, the J gene TRBJ1-1; D ambiguous. The germline CDR1 and CDR2 sequences are MNHEY and SVGEGT. V shed 5 bases and J shed 10 bases, with 14 bases lying between them. The CDR3 is 12 residues long. For the CDR3, the DNA is TGTGCCAGCAGTCAGACTGACGTGCGAGCTTTCTTT. As protein: CASSQTDVRAFF.

This clonotype was recorded at least ten times. The V and J genes are TRBV3-1 and TRBJ2-7, with D perhaps matching TRBD2 (6 bases). The CDR3 is made up of 14 amino acids. Trimming removed 4 bases at V and 3 bases at J, with 13 bases between. CDR1 is LGHDT and CDR2 is YNNKEL in the germline V gene (reference sequence). Written as DNA, the CDR3 is TGTGCCAGCAGCCGAAACGGGGGTAGCTACGAGCAGTACTTC. This sequence encodes CASSRNGGSYEQYF.

This clonotype occurred many times. This chain links TRBV5-4 with TRBJ2-7, with 7 bases fitting TRBD2. The V gene's germline CDR1 is SGHNT and CDR2 YYREEE (reference sequence). Trimming at V came to 6 bases and at J to 5 bases, leaving 8 bases not matched to a gene. The CDR3 consists of 13 residues. The CDR3: CASKGGSSNEQYF. The CDR3, as DNA: TGTGCCAGCAAGGGCGGGAGTTCTAACGAGCAGTACTTC.

This clonotype was recorded many times. The genes are TRBV4-3 and TRBJ2-2; the D gene could be TRBD1 or TRBD2 (5 bases each). The CDR3 is 16 residues long. The V end lost 0 bases, the J end lost 1 base, and 9 bases lay between the germline ends. Germline V gene lookup returns CDR1 LGHNA and CDR2 YSLEER. CDR3 DNA: TGCGCCAGCAGCCAAGAGGGGGTTAAGAACACCGGGGAGCTGTTTTTT. Amino acids: CASSQEGVKNTGELFF.

In this sample, this clonotype turned up many times. The chain carries TRBV20-1 and TRBJ1-1; D is undetermined. Germline V gene lookup returns CDR1 DFQATT and CDR2 SNEGSKA (reference sequence). Trimming removed 0 bases at V and 4 bases at J, with 12 bases between. The CDR3 consists of 14 residues. This CDR3 is CSARDLREITEAFF. In DNA form, the CDR3 reads TGCAGTGCTAGAGATCTACGGGAAATCACTGAAGCTTTCTTT.

This clonotype was seen at least ten times. V is TRBV6-5 and J is TRBJ2-3; D gene unclear. The CDR3 spans 13 residues. Germline CDR1 reads MNHEY; CDR2 reads SVGAGI. The ends were cut back, 2 bases at V and 3 bases at J, with 6 bases in the middle. The CDR3 bases are TGTGCCAGCAGTTACACTGCAACAGATACGCAGTATTTT. As protein: CASSYTATDTQYF.

The chain employs TRBV7-2 and TRBJ1-2; the D gene is possibly TRBD1 (6 bases). This CDR3 spans 14 amino acids. Germline CDR1 is SGHTA and CDR2 is FQGNSA. V lost 1 base and J 5 bases, leaving 11 bases between the germline ends. In DNA form, the CDR3 reads TGTGCCAGCAGCTTAGGGACAGATTCGTATGGCTACACCTTC. Translating it yields CASSLGTDSYGYTF.

V is TRBV4-3 and J is TRBJ1-5; no clear D. Germline V gives CDR1 LGHNA, CDR2 YSLEER. This CDR3 has 15 residues. V gave up 2 bases and J gave up 7 bases, with 15 bases separating them. This chain's CDR3 is CASSQSRILDQPQHF. The DNA for the CDR3 is TGCGCCAGCAGCCAAAGTCGTATCCTGGACCAGCCCCAGCATTTT.